Following are 4 T cell receptor beta chains from one sample sequenced in a study of blood T cell repertoires in COVID-19. Sequenced by immunoSEQ multiplex PCR; TCRdb stores in-frame clones only, minus some. The sample holds about 160,000 clones, roughly 78% seen once. The sample comprised peripheral blood. These receptors originate from a woman aged 55-70 years with COVID-19, enrolled during active disease.

This clone was seen at least ten times. This sample also contains other DNA sequences that code for the same CDR3. The gene calls are TRBV7-9 and TRBJ1-2, with TRBD1 matching 12 bases. Trimming cost V 3 bases and J 8 bases; bases outside gene matches: 7. The CDR3 runs 15 residues. Germline CDR1 and CDR2: SEHNR and FQNEAQ (reference sequence). Here the CDR3 DNA reads TGTGCCAGCAGCTTTCCGGGACAGGGGGCTCGGGGCTACACCTTC. Amino acid sequence: CASSFPGQGARGYTF.

The genes are TRBV6-5 and TRBJ2-3; 12 bases are a match to TRBD2. Germline CDR1 reads MNHEY; CDR2 reads SVGAGI. The length of the CDR3 is 16 residues. V shed 0 bases, J shed 8 bases, and the junction held 6 bases outside the gene matches. In nucleotides, the CDR3 is TGTGCCAGCAGTTACTCGGGATCTAGCGGGGGGGCTACGCAGTATTTT. Translated: CASSYSGSSGGATQYF.

The chain links TRBV18 to TRBJ1-5, with D perhaps TRBD1 (6 bases). The V gene's germline CDR1 is KGHSH and CDR2 LQKENI. This CDR3 contains 14 residues. With 5 bases removed from V and 6 bases from J, the gap between germline ends came to 14 bases. The CDR3 is CASSAGEVGQPQHF. The CDR3 region has the DNA TGTGCCAGCTCAGCAGGGGAAGTGGGTCAGCCCCAGCATTTT.

V usage is TRBV5-4 and J usage is TRBJ2-5; TRBD1 matches 11 bases. The CDR3 runs to 17 residues. Germline CDR1 and CDR2: SGHNT and YYREEE (reference sequence). Trimming took 4 bases from V and 4 from J; bases not matched to a gene: 12. CDR3: CASSPGPGQGVSETQYF. The CDR3 region has the DNA TGTGCCAGCAGCCCAGGACCGGGACAGGGGGTTTCAGAGACCCAGTACTTC.